This T cell receptor (beta chain) stems from a study of human T cells and chemical hapten exposure. Whole-study context: A roughly 2 cm by roughly 2 cm inner upper arm patch received 2% DPC for sensitization. Alopecia areata, totalis or universalis affected patients, mainly female.

This clonotype was picked up many times. Described time point: patch test 1, 2 weeks after DPC sensitization. The treatment denotes: therapeutic diphenylcyclopropenone sensitization with weekly scalp DPC. MiXCR, applied by TCRdb to the RACE reads, yields one record per CDR3 protein. The sample has tens of thousands of distinct CDR3 sequences; about 11% are singletons. The sequence was obtained from a man in his forties or fifties with alopecia areata. Some clones in this sample may be carry-over from other donors' samples. Sequences were derived from whole blood, sampled in connection with sensitization to the hapten diphenylcyclopropenone (DPC).

The CDR3 loop reads CASSQDQSAATDTQYF. The CDR3 DNA sequence: TGTGCCAGCAGCCAAGATCAATCGGCGGCAACAGATACGCAGTATTTT. V and J are TRBV14 and TRBJ2-3; D ambiguous. The CDR3 has 16 amino acids. Germline V gives CDR1 SGHDN, CDR2 FVKESK. Deletions cut 0 bases from V and 3 bases from J, with 13 bases between. Looking up the rest from reference TRBV14 and TRBJ2-3 gives the full variable domain: EAGVTQFPSHSVIEKGQTVTLRCDPISGHDNLYWYRRVMGKEIKFLLHFVKESKQDESGMPNNRFLAERTGGTYSTLKVQPAELEDSGVYFCASSQDQSAATDTQYFGPGTRLTVL.